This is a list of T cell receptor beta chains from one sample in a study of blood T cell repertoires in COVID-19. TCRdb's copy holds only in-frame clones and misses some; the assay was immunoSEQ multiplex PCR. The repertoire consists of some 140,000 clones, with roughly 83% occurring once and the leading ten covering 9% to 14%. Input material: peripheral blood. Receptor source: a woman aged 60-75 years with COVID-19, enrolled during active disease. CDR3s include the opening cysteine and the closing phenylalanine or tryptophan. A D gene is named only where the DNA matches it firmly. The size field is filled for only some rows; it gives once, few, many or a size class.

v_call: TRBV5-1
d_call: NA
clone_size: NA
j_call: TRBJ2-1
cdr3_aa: CASSFDGGYNEQFF
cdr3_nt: TGCGCCAGCAGCTTTGATGGAGGCTACAATGAGCAGTTCTTC

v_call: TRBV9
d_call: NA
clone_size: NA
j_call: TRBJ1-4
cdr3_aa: CASSVSDRTNEKLFF
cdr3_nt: TGTGCCAGCAGCGTATCAGACAGGACTAATGAAAAACTGTTTTTT

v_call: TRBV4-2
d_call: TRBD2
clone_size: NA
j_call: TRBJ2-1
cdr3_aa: CASSQGAVTGLAGYNEQFF
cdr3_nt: TGTGCCAGCAGCCAAGGGGCAGTAACCGGACTAGCGGGGTACAATGAGCAGTTCTTC

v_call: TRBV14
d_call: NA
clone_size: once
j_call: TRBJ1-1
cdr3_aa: CASSQDDGLRGTEAFF
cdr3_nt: TGTGCCAGCAGCCAAGATGACGGCCTGAGGGGGACTGAAGCTTTCTTT

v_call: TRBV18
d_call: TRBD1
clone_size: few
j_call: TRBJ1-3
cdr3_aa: CASLPTGPSSGNTIYF
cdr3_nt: TGTGCCAGCTTACCGACAGGGCCCAGCTCTGGAAACACCATATATTTT

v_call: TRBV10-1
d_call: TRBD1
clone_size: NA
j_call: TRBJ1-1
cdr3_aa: CASSPGTGGANTEAFF
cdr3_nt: TGCGCCAGCAGTCCCGGGACAGGGGGCGCGAACACTGAAGCTTTCTTT

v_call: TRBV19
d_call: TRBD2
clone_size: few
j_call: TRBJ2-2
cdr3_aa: CASSFRGLAGEVGELFF
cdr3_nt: TGTGCCAGTAGTTTTCGCGGACTAGCGGGAGAGGTCGGGGAGCTGTTTTTT

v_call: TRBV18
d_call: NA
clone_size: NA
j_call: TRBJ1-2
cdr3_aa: CASSPRTVNGYTF
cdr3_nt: TGTGCCAGCTCACCTAGGACAGTCAATGGCTACACCTTC

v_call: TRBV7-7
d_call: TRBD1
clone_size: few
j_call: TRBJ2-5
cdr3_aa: CASSETGETQYF
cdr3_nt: TGTGCTAGCAGCGAGACAGGGGAGACCCAGTACTTC

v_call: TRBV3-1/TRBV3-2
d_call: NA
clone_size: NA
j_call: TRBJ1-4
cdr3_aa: CASSQGVWAVRVF
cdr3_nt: TGTGCCAGCAGCCAAGGTGTCTGGGCCGTCCGAGTTTTT

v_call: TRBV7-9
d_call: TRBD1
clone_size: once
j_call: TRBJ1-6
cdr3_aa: CASSLGTGAGNSPLHF
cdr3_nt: TGTGCCAGCAGCTTAGGGACAGGGGCCGGGAATTCACCCCTCCACTTT

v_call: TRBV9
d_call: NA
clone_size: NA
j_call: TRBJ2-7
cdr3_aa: CASSVDPPEGTLYEQYF
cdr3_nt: TGTGCCAGCAGCGTAGATCCCCCGGAGGGTACCCTCTACGAGCAGTACTTC

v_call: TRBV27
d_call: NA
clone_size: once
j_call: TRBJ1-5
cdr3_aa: CASSRQAGNQPQHF
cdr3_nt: TGTGCCAGCAGTCGACAGGCGGGCAATCAGCCCCAGCATTTT

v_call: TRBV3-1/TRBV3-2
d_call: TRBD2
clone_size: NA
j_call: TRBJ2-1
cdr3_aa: CASSQALLAGGVSEQFF
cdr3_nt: TGTGCCAGCAGCCAGGCCTTACTAGCGGGGGGGGTAAGTGAGCAGTTCTTC

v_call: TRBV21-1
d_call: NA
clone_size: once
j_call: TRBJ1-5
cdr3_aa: CASSKYRENSNQPQHF
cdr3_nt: TGTGCCAGCAGCAAATACCGGGAGAATAGCAATCAGCCCCAGCATTTT

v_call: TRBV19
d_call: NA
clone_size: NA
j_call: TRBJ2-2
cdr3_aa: CASSIRTENTGELFF
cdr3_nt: TGTGCCAGTAGTATCAGGACAGAGAACACCGGGGAGCTGTTTTTT

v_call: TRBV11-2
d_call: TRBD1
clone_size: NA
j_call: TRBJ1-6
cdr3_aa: CASSPGQGKSPLHF
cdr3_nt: TGTGCCAGCAGCCCCGGACAGGGGAAGTCACCCCTCCACTTT

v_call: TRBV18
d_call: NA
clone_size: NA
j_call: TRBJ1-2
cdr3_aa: CASSLRLVSDGYTF
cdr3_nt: TGTGCCAGCTCCCTCAGACTCGTAAGCGATGGCTACACCTTC

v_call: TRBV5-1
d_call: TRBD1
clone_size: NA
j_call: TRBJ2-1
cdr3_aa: CASSLFGTGLNEQFF
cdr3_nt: TGCGCCAGCAGCTTGTTCGGGACAGGCCTCAATGAGCAGTTCTTC

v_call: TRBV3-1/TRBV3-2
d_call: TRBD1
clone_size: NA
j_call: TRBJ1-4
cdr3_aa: CASSPGTGFGKLFF
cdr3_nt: TGTGCCAGCAGCCCCGGGACAGGGTTCGGAAAACTGTTTTTT

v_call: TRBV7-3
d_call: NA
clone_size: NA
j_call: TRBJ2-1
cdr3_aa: CASSFDLSSYNEQFF
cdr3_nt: TGTGCCAGCAGCTTCGACTTGAGCTCCTACAATGAGCAGTTCTTC

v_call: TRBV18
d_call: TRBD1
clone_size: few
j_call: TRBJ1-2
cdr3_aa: CASSPRTGEGYTF
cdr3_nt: TGTGCCAGCTCACCAAGGACAGGGGAGGGCTACACCTTC